The rows below give T cell receptor beta chains drawn from one sample of a study of blood T cell repertoires in COVID-19. Some clones are missing from TCRdb's copy, which holds only in-frame ones; the method was immunoSEQ multiplex PCR. Here the sample spans more than 200,000 clones, 80% being singletons. The sequencing input was PBMCs or T cells enriched from blood (not recorded which). The receptors stem from a man in his thirties or forties with acute COVID-19. Each CDR3 is given with its conserved first and last residue. Each record gives: CDR3 DNA, CDR3 protein, D gene, J gene, clone size, V gene. D genes are given only for firm matches. Part of the rows lack a size; the others show once, few, many or a class for expanded clones.

DNA: TGCGCCAGCAGCATGACTAGCGGCCAAGAGACCCAGTACTTC; CDR3: CASSMTSGQETQYF; D: TRBD2; J: TRBJ2-5; size: -; V: TRBV5-1
DNA: TGTGCCATCAGTGAGTCGGGGCCGGATGGATATGGCTACACCTTC; CDR3: CAISESGPDGYGYTF; D: -; J: TRBJ1-2; size: once; V: TRBV10-3
DNA: TGCGCCAGCAGCTGGCGACCTAGCGGGGGGTCCGGCGGGGAGCTGTTTTTT; CDR3: CASSWRPSGGSGGELFF; D: TRBD2; J: TRBJ2-2; size: -; V: TRBV5-1
DNA: TGCGCCAGCAGCTCACAATTGGGGGGGAGCACTGAAGCTTTCTTT; CDR3: CASSSQLGGSTEAFF; D: -; J: TRBJ1-1; size: -; V: TRBV5-1
DNA: TGTGCCACCAGCAAGCGGACAGGGCTTAATGAAAAACTGTTTTTT; CDR3: CATSKRTGLNEKLFF; D: TRBD1; J: TRBJ1-4; size: -; V: TRBV15
DNA: TGTGCCAGTCAAGGAGAGGGGGTAGCTGAAGCTTTCTTT; CDR3: CASQGEGVAEAFF; D: -; J: TRBJ1-1; size: -; V: TRBV19
DNA: TGTGCCAGCAGTCGGGGGGGCAAAGATGAGCAGTTCTTC; CDR3: CASSRGGKDEQFF; D: TRBD2; J: TRBJ2-1; size: -; V: TRBV6-1
DNA: TGTGCCAGCAGTCGAGAGCATAGGAGCTCCTACGAGCAGTACTTC; CDR3: CASSREHRSSYEQYF; D: -; J: TRBJ2-7; size: -; V: TRBV7-9
DNA: TGCAGCGCCACAGGGTCCAACTATGGCTACACCTTC; CDR3: CSATGSNYGYTF; D: -; J: TRBJ1-2; size: once; V: TRBV29-1
DNA: TGTGCCAGCAGCTTGGAAGCCCAAGAGACCCAGTACTTC; CDR3: CASSLEAQETQYF; D: -; J: TRBJ2-5; size: few; V: TRBV5-4
DNA: TGCGCCAGCAGGACAGGTCACGATGGCTACACCTTC; CDR3: CASRTGHDGYTF; D: -; J: TRBJ1-2; size: -; V: TRBV4-1
DNA: TGTGCCACCAGTAGACGATCCACAGGGGGAACTGGAAACACCATATATTTT; CDR3: CATSRRSTGGTGNTIYF; D: TRBD1; J: TRBJ1-3; size: -; V: TRBV15
DNA: TGCGCCAGCAGCCCCGACCCGGGGGAGGCTAACTATGGCTACACCTTC; CDR3: CASSPDPGEANYGYTF; D: -; J: TRBJ1-2; size: -; V: TRBV5-1
DNA: TGCAGTGCTAGTAGGGGGACAGGGCGGAACGAGCAGTACTTC; CDR3: CSASRGTGRNEQYF; D: TRBD1; J: TRBJ2-7; size: -; V: TRBV20-1
DNA: TGCGCCAGCAGCGGACAAAAGGAATCGGGAGTGTACAGTGAGCAGTTCTTC; CDR3: CASSGQKESGVYSEQFF; D: -; J: TRBJ2-1; size: -; V: TRBV5-1
DNA: TGCGCCAGCAGCTTGGGCTTAGCTAATGAAAAACTGTTTTTT; CDR3: CASSLGLANEKLFF; D: -; J: TRBJ1-4; size: -; V: TRBV5-1
DNA: TGTGCCAGCAGCGGCAGCGGGCGGCCCCAAGAGACCCAGTACTTC; CDR3: CASSGSGRPQETQYF; D: -; J: TRBJ2-5; size: -; V: TRBV9
DNA: TGTGCCAGCACCGGGGACAGGGGGCATTCACCCCTCCACTTT; CDR3: CASTGDRGHSPLHF; D: TRBD1; J: TRBJ1-6; size: -; V: TRBV5-4
DNA: TGTGCCAGCAGTTTATCGGTGTCGGAGACCCAGTACTTC; CDR3: CASSLSVSETQYF; D: -; J: TRBJ2-5; size: -; V: TRBV28
DNA: TGTGCCAGCAGCTTAGAAGGGGATGGGGAGACCCAGTACTTC; CDR3: CASSLEGDGETQYF; D: -; J: TRBJ2-5; size: once; V: TRBV13
DNA: TGTGCCAGCAGTGCAGGGGTACCTGGTGGCTACACCTTC; CDR3: CASSAGVPGGYTF; D: -; J: TRBJ1-2; size: -; V: TRBV25-1
DNA: TGTGCCAGCAGCCTACGACAGGGGTCCAACGAGCAGTACTTC; CDR3: CASSLRQGSNEQYF; D: TRBD1; J: TRBJ2-7; size: once; V: TRBV11-3
DNA: TGTGCCAGCTCACCCCGAGGGGGGGTGAACACTGAAGCTTTCTTT; CDR3: CASSPRGGVNTEAFF; D: -; J: TRBJ1-1; size: -; V: TRBV18
DNA: TGTGCCAGCAGTTACTCGAGCGGGTCGAAACAGCCCCAGCATTTT; CDR3: CASSYSSGSKQPQHF; D: -; J: TRBJ1-5; size: -; V: TRBV6-5
DNA: TGCGCCAGCAGTGAGTCGAGGGGGGGTCGTTACGAGCAGTACTTC; CDR3: CASSESRGGRYEQYF; D: -; J: TRBJ2-7; size: -; V: TRBV10-2
DNA: TGCGCCAGTCAGAACCTTCAGGGGGAGAAGAGTGGCTACACCTTC; CDR3: CASQNLQGEKSGYTF; D: TRBD1; J: TRBJ1-2; size: -; V: TRBV4-1
DNA: TGTGCCAGCAGCCAGGGATATACTAACTATGGCTACACCTTC; CDR3: CASSQGYTNYGYTF; D: -; J: TRBJ1-2; size: -; V: TRBV7-2
DNA: TGTGCCAGCAGCTTACTAGCTGCCGCGAACACCGGGGAGCTGTTTTTT; CDR3: CASSLLAAANTGELFF; D: -; J: TRBJ2-2; size: -; V: TRBV5-5
DNA: TGTGCCAGCAGTGATACTAGCGGGGATACGCAGTATTTT; CDR3: CASSDTSGDTQYF; D: TRBD2; J: TRBJ2-3; size: -; V: TRBV2
DNA: TGTGCCAGTTCTCACTTTCCGGGGAACACTGAAGCTTTCTTT; CDR3: CASSHFPGNTEAFF; D: -; J: TRBJ1-1; size: -; V: TRBV9
DNA: TGTGCCAGCAGTTTGGGGGCCTATGGCTACACCTTC; CDR3: CASSLGAYGYTF; D: -; J: TRBJ1-2; size: -; V: TRBV6-5
DNA: TGTGCCAGCAGCCAAGCTACAGGGAACACTGAAGCTTTCTTT; CDR3: CASSQATGNTEAFF; D: -; J: TRBJ1-1; size: -; V: TRBV3-1/TRBV3-2
DNA: TGCGCCAGCAGCCAGGGAGAAAGGGCTGAAGCTTTCTTT; CDR3: CASSQGERAEAFF; D: -; J: TRBJ1-1; size: -; V: TRBV4-1
DNA: TGTGCCAGCAGCTTCGGGGCCAAAAACATTCAGTACTTC; CDR3: CASSFGAKNIQYF; D: -; J: TRBJ2-4; size: -; V: TRBV11-2
DNA: TGTGCCAGCAGCCAAGGGGGCGGTGGGGAAAAACTGTTTTTT; CDR3: CASSQGGGGEKLFF; D: TRBD1; J: TRBJ1-4; size: -; V: TRBV7-2
DNA: TGTGCCAGCAGGAAGACTGCGCAACTCAACTATGGCTACACCTTC; CDR3: CASRKTAQLNYGYTF; D: -; J: TRBJ1-2; size: once; V: TRBV7-9
DNA: TGTGCCAGCAGCCGGGCAGCGGTAGGAAGCGAAAAACTGTTTTTT; CDR3: CASSRAAVGSEKLFF; D: -; J: TRBJ1-4; size: -; V: TRBV3-1/TRBV3-2
DNA: TGTGCCACCAGCGCCTACAGGGTTGGAGGGGCCAACGTCCTGACTTTC; CDR3: CATSAYRVGGANVLTF; D: -; J: TRBJ2-6; size: -; V: TRBV15
DNA: TGCGCCAGCAGCTCAGTGGGTAGCGGGGGGTCCTACAATGAGCAGTTCTTC; CDR3: CASSSVGSGGSYNEQFF; D: TRBD2; J: TRBJ2-1; size: -; V: TRBV5-1
DNA: TGCGCCAGCAGCTCCTACTGGGGACAGGGAGCGAACACTGAAGCTTTCTTT; CDR3: CASSSYWGQGANTEAFF; D: TRBD1; J: TRBJ1-1; size: -; V: TRBV5-1
DNA: TGTGCCAGCAGCTTGGCGGCAAGAAGAGACGGGAGAGAGCAGTACTTC; CDR3: CASSLAARRDGREQYF; D: -; J: TRBJ2-7; size: -; V: TRBV5-6
DNA: TGTGCCACCAGTGATTATGGCAGAACTTCACCCCTCCACTTT; CDR3: CATSDYGRTSPLHF; D: -; J: TRBJ1-6; size: -; V: TRBV24-1
DNA: TGTGCCAGCAGACCTGATCTCAGGGGGATGCTGCCCCAGCATTTT; CDR3: CASRPDLRGMLPQHF; D: TRBD1; J: TRBJ1-5; size: -; V: TRBV5-5
DNA: TGTGCCACCAGCAGAGACCGGAGCTCTGGAAACACCATATATTTT; CDR3: CATSRDRSSGNTIYF; D: -; J: TRBJ1-3; size: -; V: TRBV15
DNA: TGTGCCAGCAGCCAAGCGTCAGGCCAAGAGACCCAGTACTTC; CDR3: CASSQASGQETQYF; D: -; J: TRBJ2-5; size: -; V: TRBV16
DNA: TGTGCCAGCAGTTTCCAGGGTGCTGGCACTGAAGCTTTCTTT; CDR3: CASSFQGAGTEAFF; D: -; J: TRBJ1-1; size: -; V: TRBV9
DNA: TGTGCCAGTAGTACCGGGACAGGGATACCCTCACCCCTCCACTTT; CDR3: CASSTGTGIPSPLHF; D: TRBD1; J: TRBJ1-6; size: -; V: TRBV19
DNA: TGTGCCAGCAGGTCAGGGGTGAACACTGAAGCTTTCTTT; CDR3: CASRSGVNTEAFF; D: -; J: TRBJ1-1; size: once; V: TRBV12-3/TRBV12-4
DNA: TGTGCCAGCAGCCGGATGGGACAGGCGGGACAGCCCCAGCATTTT; CDR3: CASSRMGQAGQPQHF; D: TRBD1; J: TRBJ1-5; size: once; V: TRBV5-4
DNA: TGTGCCACCAGCAGGGATCAAAGCGGGACAGGGGGAGGGTGGTTT; CDR3: CATSRDQSGTGGGWF; D: TRBD1; J: TRBJ2-3; size: -; V: TRBV15
DNA: TGTGCCAGCAGCCCACAGACAGGGTTGCCAGGCGGGGCCAACGTCCTGACTTTC; CDR3: CASSPQTGLPGGANVLTF; D: TRBD1; J: TRBJ2-6; size: -; V: TRBV7-3
DNA: TGCGCCAGCAGCTTCTCAGGGGACACCGGGGAGCTGTTTTTT; CDR3: CASSFSGDTGELFF; D: -; J: TRBJ2-2; size: -; V: TRBV5-1
DNA: TGTGCCAGCAGCGTAGGAGGGGACTACACATCCAGTGAGCAGTTCTTC; CDR3: CASSVGGDYTSSEQFF; D: TRBD2; J: TRBJ2-1; size: -; V: TRBV9
DNA: TGTGCCAGCAGCCAAGATCAGGGAAAAGGTTCACCCCTCCACTTT; CDR3: CASSQDQGKGSPLHF; D: -; J: TRBJ1-6; size: few; V: TRBV3-1/TRBV3-2
DNA: TGTGCTAGTGGTTTGGAGGCAGGGTTCTATGGCTACACCTTC; CDR3: CASGLEAGFYGYTF; D: -; J: TRBJ1-2; size: -; V: TRBV12-5